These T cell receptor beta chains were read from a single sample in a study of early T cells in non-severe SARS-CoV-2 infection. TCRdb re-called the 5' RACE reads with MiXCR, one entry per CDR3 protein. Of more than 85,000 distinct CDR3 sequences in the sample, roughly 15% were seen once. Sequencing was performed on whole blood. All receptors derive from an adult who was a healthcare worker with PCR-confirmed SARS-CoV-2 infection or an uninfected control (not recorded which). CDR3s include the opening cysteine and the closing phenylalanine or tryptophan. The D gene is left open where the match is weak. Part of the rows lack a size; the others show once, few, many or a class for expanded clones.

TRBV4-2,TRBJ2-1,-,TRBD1,TGTGCCAGCAGCCAAGCGCCGGACAGGCGACTCAATGAGCAGTTCTTC,CASSQAPDRRLNEQFF
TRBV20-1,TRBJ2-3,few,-,TGCAGTGCTAGTCTTGGTAGCGACACAGATACGCAGTATTTT,CSASLGSDTDTQYF
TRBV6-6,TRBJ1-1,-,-,TGTGCCAGCAGTTACAGAGAGGGGAACACTGAAGCTTTCTTT,CASSYREGNTEAFF
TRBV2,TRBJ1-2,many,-,TGTGCCAGCAGTGATTACAGGTCGGGCTATGGCTACACCTTC,CASSDYRSGYGYTF
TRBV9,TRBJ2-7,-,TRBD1,TGTGCCAGCAGCGCGAGATTAGGACAGGGAAGCTACGAGCAGTACTTC,CASSARLGQGSYEQYF
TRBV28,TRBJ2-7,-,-,TGTGCCAGCAGTTTTGGTCCGACACATCTCGAGCAGTACTTC,CASSFGPTHLEQYF
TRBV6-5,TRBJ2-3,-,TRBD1,TGTGCCAGCAGTTACAAGGGACAGGGGCTCGGTTGGACAGATACGCAGTATTTT,CASSYKGQGLGWTDTQYF
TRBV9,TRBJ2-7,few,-,TGTGCCAGCAGCGTAGCCACGGGTCCCTACTACGAGCAGTACTTC,CASSVATGPYYEQYF
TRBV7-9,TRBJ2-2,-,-,TGTGCCAGCAGACCACAGGGTTCGAACACCGGGGAGCTGTTTTTT,CASRPQGSNTGELFF
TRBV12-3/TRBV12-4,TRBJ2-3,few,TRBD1,TGTGCCAGCAGCGGACAGGGTCACACAGATACGCAGTATTTT,CASSGQGHTDTQYF
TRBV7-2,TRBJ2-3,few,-,TGTGCCAGCAGCTTAGCGACAGCCAATACGCAGTATTTT,CASSLATANTQYF
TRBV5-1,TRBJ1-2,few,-,TGCGCCAGCAGCCCGGGACCGAGGAAGGGACCTAACTATGGCTACACCTTC,CASSPGPRKGPNYGYTF
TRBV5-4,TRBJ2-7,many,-,TGTGCCAGCAGCTTCCGGGGTGCGGGGGAGCAGTACTTC,CASSFRGAGEQYF
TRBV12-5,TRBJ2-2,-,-,TGTGCTAGTGGTAAGGGCAGCTCGGGCGGCACCGGGGAGCTGTTTTTT,CASGKGSSGGTGELFF
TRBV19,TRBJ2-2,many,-,TGTGCCAGTAGTCAGGGGTACACCGGGGAGCTGTTTTTT,CASSQGYTGELFF
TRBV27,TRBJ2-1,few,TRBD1,TGTGCCAGCCACAGGGGTGGTTCCTACAATGAGCAGTTCTTC,CASHRGGSYNEQFF
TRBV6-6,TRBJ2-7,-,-,TGTGCCAGCAGTGACGACAGATACTCCTACGAGCAGTACTTC,CASSDDRYSYEQYF
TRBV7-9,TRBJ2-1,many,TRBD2,TGTGCCAGCAGCTCCGGACTAGCGGGGAACAATGAGCAGTTCTTC,CASSSGLAGNNEQFF
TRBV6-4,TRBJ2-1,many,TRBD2,TGTGCCAGCAGTGAGAGGACTAGCAGCTATGAGCAGTTCTTC,CASSERTSSYEQFF
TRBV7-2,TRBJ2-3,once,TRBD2,TGTGCCAGCAGCTTTCTCGGGGGGGCTGGAGATACGCAGTATTTT,CASSFLGGAGDTQYF
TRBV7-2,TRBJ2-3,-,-,TGTGCCAGCAGCTTAGACGGATTTATAGATACGCAGTATTTT,CASSLDGFIDTQYF
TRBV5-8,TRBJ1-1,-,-,TGTGCCAGCAGCTTGGTGGTCACCTATGAAGCTTTCTTT,CASSLVVTYEAFF
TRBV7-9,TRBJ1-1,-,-,TGTGCCAGCAGCTTTGGTGAGAACACTGAAGCTTTCTTT,CASSFGENTEAFF
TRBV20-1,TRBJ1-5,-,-,TGCAGTGCTAGACGTGCTGGTGAGAGACAGCCCCAGCATTTT,CSARRAGERQPQHF
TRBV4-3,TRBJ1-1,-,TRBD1,TGCGCCAGCAGCCAAGGAGAGGGGGCAGTTACTGAAGCTTTCTTT,CASSQGEGAVTEAFF
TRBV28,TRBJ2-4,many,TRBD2,TGTGCCAGCAGTTTAGGACTAGCCTCGATGAACATTCAGTACTTC,CASSLGLASMNIQYF
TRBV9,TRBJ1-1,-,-,TGTGCCAGCAGCGTGACGGAAACTTCGAACACTGAAGCTTTCTTT,CASSVTETSNTEAFF
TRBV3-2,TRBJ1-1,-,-,TGTGCCAGCAGCCAATATAGGACAGGGCCGCTAAACGCTTTCTTT,CASSQYRTGPLNAFF
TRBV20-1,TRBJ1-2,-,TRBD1,TGCAGTGCTTATTCCGGGACAGGGGCTAACTATGGCTACACCTTC,CSAYSGTGANYGYTF